This is a list of T cell receptor beta chains from one sample in a study of cytomegalovirus exposure and HLA in healthy donors. Repertoires were generated with immunoSEQ multiplex PCR, while TCRdb's copy carries only in-frame clones and drops some. The data hold hundreds of thousands of clones, with over 65% observed a single time. Sequencing was carried out using PBMCs. The receptors originated from a young man in good health and CMV-seronegative. Each CDR3 is given with its conserved first and last residue. Each record gives: J gene, clone size, V gene, D gene, CDR3 length, CDR3 DNA, CDR3 protein. The D gene is left open where the match is weak. For some rows the clone size is stated as once, few or many, or as a class when expanded; others skip it.

TRBJ1-2,.,TRBV29-1,TRBD1,13,TGCAGCGTCCTTGCTTTGACAGGGGCTGGCTACACCTTC,CSVLALTGAGYTF
TRBJ2-3,few,TRBV5-1,TRBD1,15,TGCGCCAGCAGCTTGTTGGGACAGGGTACAGATACGCAGTATTTT,CASSLLGQGTDTQYF
TRBJ2-1,.,TRBV19,.,13,TGTGCCAGTACCCCAGGGAAGAACAATGAGCAGTTCTTC,CASTPGKNNEQFF
TRBJ2-7,few,TRBV9,.,15,TGTGCCAGCAGCGTAGGGACAGCCCTCTCCTACGAGCAGTACTTC,CASSVGTALSYEQYF
TRBJ2-3,.,TRBV5-1,TRBD2,14,TGCGCCAGCAGCCAGGGACTAGCCGCAGATACGCAGTATTTT,CASSQGLAADTQYF
TRBJ2-7,.,TRBV29-1,.,13,TGCAGCGTTGAAGGGCCGATCTCCTACGAGCAGTACTTC,CSVEGPISYEQYF
TRBJ1-5,few,TRBV7-9,.,12,TGTGCCAGCAGCTTAGGAGGGGGGCCCCAGCATTTT,CASSLGGGPQHF
TRBJ2-7,.,TRBV4-1,.,15,TGCGCCAGCAGCCAAGGGAAACACTTCAGGTACGAGCAGTACTTC,CASSQGKHFRYEQYF
TRBJ1-6,.,TRBV5-6,.,16,TGTGCCAGCAGCCTGTCGGGGGGAATTAATAATTCACCCCTCCACTTT,CASSLSGGINNSPLHF
TRBJ1-3,few,TRBV9,.,15,TGTGCCAGCAGCGTAAGGGACAATCACGGAAACACCATATATTTT,CASSVRDNHGNTIYF
TRBJ2-1,.,TRBV18,TRBD2,19,TGTGCCAGCTCACCACAACGGGAGGGGATAGTGCGCTCCTACAATGAGCAGTTCTTC,CASSPQREGIVRSYNEQFF
TRBJ2-3,.,TRBV27,TRBD2,18,TGTGCCAGCAGTTCAAAACTAGCGGGAGCAGACGGCACAGATACGCAGTATTTT,CASSSKLAGADGTDTQYF
TRBJ1-1,.,TRBV28,.,15,TGTGCCAGCACCCCCCGGGGTGGGCGGAACACTGAAGCTTTCTTT,CASTPRGGRNTEAFF
TRBJ2-5,.,TRBV5-1,TRBD1,14,TGCGCCAGCAGCTTGGCAGGGGGTGGAGAGACCCAGTACTTC,CASSLAGGGETQYF
TRBJ2-1,.,TRBV13,TRBD2,15,TGTGCCAGCAGGATTACTAGCGGAGCTGGCAATGAGCAGTTCTTC,CASRITSGAGNEQFF
TRBJ2-5,.,TRBV7-3,TRBD1,16,TGTGCCAGCAGCCCAACCAGCGCGGGACAGGGGGAGACCCAGTACTTC,CASSPTSAGQGETQYF
TRBJ1-6,.,TRBV10-3,TRBD1,13,TGTGCCAACACAGACAGGGAGAATTCACCCCTCCACTTT,CANTDRENSPLHF
TRBJ2-7,.,TRBV28,TRBD2,13,TGTGCCAGCAGTAGGGACTATTCCTACGAGCAGTACTTC,CASSRDYSYEQYF
TRBJ2-3,.,TRBV6-1,.,13,TGTGCCAGCAGTGCACTACGCACAGATACGCAGTATTTT,CASSALRTDTQYF
TRBJ1-2,.,TRBV5-6,TRBD1,15,TGTGCCAGCAGCTACCCGGACAGGTCAATCTATGGCTACACCTTC,CASSYPDRSIYGYTF
TRBJ1-1,once,TRBV11-2,.,13,TGTGCCAGCACTACGCCGGGGGGCACTGAAGCTTTCTTT,CASTTPGGTEAFF
TRBJ2-1,.,TRBV6-6,TRBD2,16,TGTGCCAGCAGACCCCCCGGGACTAGCAGAAACAATGAGCAGTTCTTC,CASRPPGTSRNNEQFF
TRBJ2-2,.,TRBV30,.,11,TGTGCCTGGAACGGGGCCGGGGAGCTGTTTTTT,CAWNGAGELFF
TRBJ2-1,.,TRBV10-3,.,13,TGTGCCATCAGTGAGTCGCGGGGGCATGAGCAGTTCTTC,CAISESRGHEQFF
TRBJ1-1,once,TRBV7-9,TRBD1,17,TGTTCCAGCACCCAATTGGACAGGGGTGAAGTAGGCACTGAAGCTTTCTTT,CSSTQLDRGEVGTEAFF
TRBJ2-3,.,TRBV5-1,TRBD2,14,TGCGCCAGCAGCACGGGACTAGTTCCAGATACGCAGTATTTT,CASSTGLVPDTQYF
TRBJ2-5,.,TRBV12-5,TRBD2,16,TGTGCTAGTGGTTTGGGGAGCGGGAGCCGCCAAGAGACCCAGTACTTC,CASGLGSGSRQETQYF
TRBJ1-2,.,TRBV6-5,.,14,TGTGCCAGCAGTTACTCGACGGGGGTCTATGGCTACACCTTC,CASSYSTGVYGYTF
TRBJ2-7,few,TRBV5-4,.,14,TGTGCCAGCAGCCCTGGCTCCGAACCCTACGAGCAGTACTTC,CASSPGSEPYEQYF
TRBJ2-3,.,TRBV5-1,TRBD1,15,TGCGCCAGCAGCGGACAGGGGATTACACAAGATGCGCAGTATTTT,CASSGQGITQDAQYF
TRBJ1-1,.,TRBV5-1,.,16,TGCGCCAGCAGCTGGACGGGGTCCCCCGGGGACACTGAAGCTTTCTTT,CASSWTGSPGDTEAFF
TRBJ2-7,.,TRBV15,TRBD1,16,TGTGCCACCAGCAGGTCCAGGGGGCCCCCGGACAGCGAGCAGTACTTC,CATSRSRGPPDSEQYF
TRBJ1-2,.,TRBV11-1,.,13,TGTGCCAGCAGCTGGGAGGATGGCTATGGCTACACCTTC,CASSWEDGYGYTF
TRBJ2-7,.,TRBV14,TRBD1,15,TGTGCCAGCAGCCACCGGGACAGGGGAACCTACGAGCAGTACTTC,CASSHRDRGTYEQYF